These 8 T cell receptor beta chains were all obtained from the same sample, sequenced in a study of T cell responses to AZD1222 COVID-19 vaccine listed by TCRdb under 2021. The library was produced with the immunoSEQ multiplex PCR assay. TCRdb retrieved this table from immuneACCESS and kept in-frame rearrangements only. Not all clones are present; in checked studies, unresolved V genes account for under half, and no reason is known for the remainder. A total of tens of thousands of clones appear in this sample, around 87% of them only once. 24% of the sample is taken by the ten largest. This specimen's time point label, per the study, means: baseline before first vaccination. This material consisted of peripheral blood, taken on day 0 of AZD1222 vaccination. All receptors come from an adult in good health.

The rearrangement uses TRBV21-1 and TRBJ2-7; the table's D call, TRBD2, has no DNA check behind it. TRBV21-1 is given as a pseudogene. The CDR3 contains 16 residues. The CDR3 nucleotides read TGTGCCAGCAGCAAAGTTGACTTAAAGAGCTCCTACGAGCAGTACTTC. Its protein product is CASSKVDLKSSYEQYF.

The chain couples TRBV3-1 (or the pseudogene TRBV3-2) to TRBJ1-5; 11 positions agree with TRBD1. CDR1 and CDR2 from the germline V gene are LGHDT and YNNKEL (reference sequence). V lost 4 bases and J lost 7; bases outside the gene matches: 3. CDR3 length: 14 amino acids. The CDR3 reads CASSLGQGAQPQHF. CDR3 bases: TGTGCCAGCAGCCTCGGACAGGGGGCCCAGCCCCAGCATTTT.

The chain has TRBV6-1 and TRBJ2-1; 9 bases are shared with TRBD1. Trimming cost V 3 bases and J 7 bases; bases outside gene matches: 10. Germline loops: CDR1 MNHNS, CDR2 SASEGT. This CDR3 comprises 16 residues. The DNA for the CDR3 is TGTGCCAGCAGTGATACGGGACAGGGCGGTGGGAATGAGCAGTTCTTC. Protein sequence: CASSDTGQGGGNEQFF.

The J gene is TRBJ1-4, the V gene TRBV28, with D possibly TRBD1 on 6 matching bases. Germline CDR1 reads MDHEN; CDR2 reads SYDVKM. Trimming removed 8 bases at V and 0 bases at J, with 13 bases between. CDR3 length: 15 residues. CDR3 bases: TGTGCCAGCGCCACAGGGAAGGCAACTAATGAAAAACTGTTTTTT. Amino acids: CASATGKATNEKLFF.

The chain employs TRBV20-1 and TRBJ2-1; D may be TRBD2 (6 bases). The V gene's germline CDR1 is DFQATT and CDR2 SNEGSKA (reference sequence). This CDR3 is 11 amino acids long. Trimming cost V 4 bases and J 8 bases, with 9 bases left between them. The CDR3 nucleotides read TGCAGTGCTAAAACTAGCTATGAGCAGTTCTTC. Encoded protein: CSAKTSYEQFF.

The rearrangement joins TRBV7-2 to TRBJ1-3; TRBD1 matches 10 bases. CDR1 is SGHTA and CDR2 is FQGNSA in the germline V gene. The CDR3 is made up of 15 amino acids. V dropped 5 bases and J dropped 4; count of bases not matched to a gene: 5. This CDR3 is CASSHRTGGGNTIYF. CDR3 sequence (DNA): TGTGCCAGCAGCCACCGGACAGGGGGAGGAAACACCATATATTTT.

The chain carries TRBV19 and TRBJ1-2; D perhaps matches TRBD1 (6 bases). CDR3 length: 16 residues. V dropped 3 bases and J dropped 1 base, with 15 bases sitting between them. Per the germline V gene, CDR1 is LNHDA and CDR2 is SQIVND (reference sequence). The DNA for the CDR3 is TGTGCCAGTAGTATCCCAACCCCAGGGGTTAACTATGGCTACACCTTC. This codes for CASSIPTPGVNYGYTF. Full variable domain (outside the CDR3, taken from reference TRBV19 and TRBJ1-2): DGGITQSPKYLFRKEGQNVTLSCEQNLNHDAMYWYRQDPGQGLRLIYYSQIVNDFQKGDIAEGYSVSREKKESFPLTVTSAQKNPTAFYLCASSIPTPGVNYGYTFGSGTRLTVV.

This rearrangement joins TRBV5-1 to TRBJ1-6; D not certain. This CDR3 has 14 residues. CDR1 SGHRS and CDR2 YFSETQ come from the germline V gene. Trimming stripped 2 bases from V and 11 bases from J, with 14 bases between. The CDR3 DNA sequence: TGCGCCAGCAGCTTCGGTGTCGCTGGGGCACCCCTCCACTTT. It specifies CASSFGVAGAPLHF.